A selection of T cell receptor beta chains follows, all from one sample in a study of vaccination effects on CD4 cells after COVID-19. Their cognate antigens are unknown. The assay was immunoSEQ multiplex PCR, and TCRdb's table has in-frame clones only and misses some. The sample shows fewer than 90,000 clones, roughly 73% of them seen only once. This sample comprised CD4+ T cells from PBMCs cultured with HIV peptides, obtained before COVID-19 vaccination. The receptors come from a human donor who had a prior SARS-CoV-2 infection. Both conserved end residues are part of each CDR3. Each record gives: D gene, V gene, clone size, J gene, CDR3 DNA, CDR3 protein. D genes are given only for firm matches. Size is stated for part of the rows, as once, few or many counts, or as a class when the clone is expanded.

D gene: TRBD2; V gene: TRBV10-3; clone size: -; J gene: TRBJ2-3; CDR3 DNA: TGTGCCATCAGTGAGTCGGGCAGCGGGGGGGCAGATACGCAGTATTTT; CDR3 protein: CAISESGSGGADTQYF
D gene: -; V gene: TRBV7-2; clone size: few; J gene: TRBJ2-7; CDR3 DNA: TGTGCCAGCAGCTTCCTCAGGGGCTACGAGCAGTACTTC; CDR3 protein: CASSFLRGYEQYF
D gene: TRBD1; V gene: TRBV10-3; clone size: -; J gene: TRBJ2-5; CDR3 DNA: TGTGCCATCAGTGAGTCCGGGACAGGGGACGGGGAGACCCAGTACTTC; CDR3 protein: CAISESGTGDGETQYF
D gene: -; V gene: TRBV4-3; clone size: -; J gene: TRBJ2-1; CDR3 DNA: TGCGCCAGCAGCCAAGAACCCGGGGCCAGGCAGTTCTTC; CDR3 protein: CASSQEPGARQFF
D gene: -; V gene: TRBV5-1; clone size: -; J gene: TRBJ2-1; CDR3 DNA: TGCGCCAGCAGCCCTGGACAGCTTACGACCTACAATGAGCAGTTCTTC; CDR3 protein: CASSPGQLTTYNEQFF
D gene: -; V gene: TRBV2; clone size: -; J gene: TRBJ2-3; CDR3 DNA: TGTGCCAGCAGTCCCGCGGTCCACACAGATACGCAGTATTTT; CDR3 protein: CASSPAVHTDTQYF
D gene: -; V gene: TRBV24-1; clone size: once; J gene: TRBJ2-2; CDR3 DNA: TGTGCCACCAGTGATACAGGGACGGTTAACACCGGGGAGCTGTTTTTT; CDR3 protein: CATSDTGTVNTGELFF
D gene: -; V gene: TRBV19; clone size: once; J gene: TRBJ2-1; CDR3 DNA: TGTGCCAGTAGTATAGATTCGGGGGGACACTACAATGAGCAGTTCTTC; CDR3 protein: CASSIDSGGHYNEQFF
D gene: TRBD1; V gene: TRBV6-5; clone size: -; J gene: TRBJ1-2; CDR3 DNA: TGTGCCAGCAGTTACTCTTCCGGGACAGGGGGCCGGGGCTACACCTTC; CDR3 protein: CASSYSSGTGGRGYTF
D gene: -; V gene: TRBV5-6; clone size: -; J gene: TRBJ2-7; CDR3 DNA: TGTGCCAGCAGCTTTAGGGTAGTCTACGAGCAGTACTTC; CDR3 protein: CASSFRVVYEQYF
D gene: -; V gene: TRBV10-2; clone size: -; J gene: TRBJ2-3; CDR3 DNA: TGCGCCAGCAGTGTCATCCCCGTTACGCAGTATTTT; CDR3 protein: CASSVIPVTQYF
D gene: -; V gene: TRBV19; clone size: -; J gene: TRBJ1-1; CDR3 DNA: TGTGCCAGTAGTATCCGGGAGAACACTGAAGCTTTCTTT; CDR3 protein: CASSIRENTEAFF
D gene: -; V gene: TRBV5-1; clone size: -; J gene: TRBJ2-7; CDR3 DNA: TGCGCCAGCAGCTTGGACGACCACTACGAGCAGTACTTC; CDR3 protein: CASSLDDHYEQYF
D gene: TRBD1; V gene: TRBV4-1; clone size: -; J gene: TRBJ2-2; CDR3 DNA: TGCGCCAGCAGCCAGAGGGACAGAGCAGCCGGGGAGCTGTTTTTT; CDR3 protein: CASSQRDRAAGELFF
D gene: -; V gene: TRBV9; clone size: -; J gene: TRBJ1-5; CDR3 DNA: TGTGCCAGCAGCCCCTCTGGGGAAAGGGGCCAGCCCCAGCATTTT; CDR3 protein: CASSPSGERGQPQHF
D gene: -; V gene: TRBV7-9; clone size: -; J gene: TRBJ1-4; CDR3 DNA: TGTGCCAGCAGCTCGGACAGAGGTCAGCCCGAAAAACTGTTTTTT; CDR3 protein: CASSSDRGQPEKLFF
D gene: TRBD2; V gene: TRBV7-3; clone size: -; J gene: TRBJ2-7; CDR3 DNA: TGTGCCAGCAGCTTATCCCCGGGACTAGCACAGTACTTC; CDR3 protein: CASSLSPGLAQYF